The following is a T cell receptor beta chain sequence with its context. As yet, its antigen is unknown. The sample belongs to a study of T cell responses to AZD1222 COVID-19 vaccine. Study observations and caveats: Donors skewed white British and female; clonal diversity was possibly underestimated.

Repertoires were generated with immunoSEQ multiplex PCR, while TCRdb's copy carries only in-frame clones and drops some. The data show about 120,000 clones, approximately 85% seen once. The sample was peripheral blood, taken on day 0 of AZD1222 vaccination. The sequence derives from an adult in good health.

CDR3 in DNA: TGTGCCAGCAGGGGGGTAACAGGGAAAGGTCAGCCCCAGCATTTT. It is translated as CASRGVTGKGQPQHF. The rearrangement links TRBV2 to TRBJ1-5; possibly TRBD1 for D (6 bases). CDR3 length equals 15 residues. In germline, CDR1 is SNHLY, CDR2 FYNNEI. Trimming removed 6 bases at V and 6 bases at J, with 18 bases between.